Here is one T cell receptor (beta chain) with its context. Its antigen is not identified. This sample was included in a study of T cell responses to AZD1222 COVID-19 vaccine. Findings and limits, study-wide: It should be noted that donors were predominantly white British and more often female, and clonal diversity was possibly underestimated. No day 14 peak samples; only post-peak repertoires were characterized. Just 5 to 7 AZD1222 recipients were seropositive at baseline. Along spike, vaccine-associated CD4 TCRs were found throughout, with dominance at 160-218 and 743-854.

This CDR3 region has 15 residues. CDR1 and CDR2 from the germline V gene are MNHEY and SMNVEV (reference sequence). V trimming: 4 bases; J trimming: 4 bases; junction bases outside the gene matches: 9. The table came from immunoSEQ multiplex PCR; TCRdb's copy has only in-frame clones and leaves some out. The sample records around 190,000 clones, roughly nine tenths being singletons. The source was peripheral blood, collected 28 days after the second AZD1222 dose. This TCR was recovered from an adult who received the AZD1222 COVID-19 vaccine. The chain couples TRBV27 to TRBJ1-2, with 7 bases matching TRBD1. For the CDR3, the DNA is TGTGCCAGCAGTTCACTCAGGGGGGGAGTCTATGGCTACACCTTC. Protein: CASSSLRGGVYGYTF.